This T cell receptor (beta chain) was identified in a study of shared clonotypes between healthy human individuals. Study-wide points: Donor clonotype sharing was expected to depend on sequencing depth.

Profiling relied on immunoSEQ multiplex PCR, and the TCRdb table lists in-frame clones only, not all of them. The sample contains millions of clones, over 85% of which appear only once. With 5 bases clipped from V and 4 bases from J, the junction kept 9 bases outside the gene matches. This CDR3 has 15 residues. Germline CDR1 and CDR2: LNHDA and SQIVND (reference sequence). Turning to this clone: As yet, its antigen is unknown.

The sample consisted of naive CD4+ T cells from PBMCs. The subset: CD45RA+ positively selected. The chain links TRBV19 to TRBJ1-2, with 8 bases that match TRBD1. The source of this sequence is a man between 18 and 35 years old in good health. Some clones in this sample may be carry-over from other donors' samples. The CDR3 is CASSDWDRTGYGYTF. The CDR3 DNA is TGTGCCAGTAGTGACTGGGACAGGACGGGCTATGGCTACACCTTC.